The entry that follows covers one T cell receptor (beta chain) sequence. Antigen specificity is unknown. This record belongs to a study of OX40 agonist ivuxolimab in advanced cancers. Overall study: People in dose escalation had one of these cancers: hepatocellular carcinoma, melanoma, renal cell or head and neck cancer. Study results and limitations: Compared with CD4+, CD8+ T cells on average had more expanded clones. By week 6 at 0.1 to 3.0 mg/kg, blood CD4+ and CD8+ T cells had expanded clonally.

The ends were cut back, 6 bases at V and 11 bases at J, with 14 bases in the middle. Germline values: CDR1 MRHNA, CDR2 SNTAGT. The CDR3 loop spans 12 amino acids. Libraries were prepared by immunoSEQ multiplex PCR; TCRdb keeps only in-frame clonotypes and omits some of them. This sample has about 77,000 clones, with 81% found just once. The sample was CD4+ or CD8+ T cells sorted from blood, taken in a trial of the OX40 agonist ivuxolimab. V is TRBV6-4 and J is TRBJ1-5; D is undetermined. The clonotype originates from an adult with an advanced solid tumor such as melanoma, head and neck, liver or kidney cancer. The CDR3, as DNA: TGTGCCAGCAGCCCGGCGATGGAGGCCCAGCATTTT. Residues: CASSPAMEAQHF.